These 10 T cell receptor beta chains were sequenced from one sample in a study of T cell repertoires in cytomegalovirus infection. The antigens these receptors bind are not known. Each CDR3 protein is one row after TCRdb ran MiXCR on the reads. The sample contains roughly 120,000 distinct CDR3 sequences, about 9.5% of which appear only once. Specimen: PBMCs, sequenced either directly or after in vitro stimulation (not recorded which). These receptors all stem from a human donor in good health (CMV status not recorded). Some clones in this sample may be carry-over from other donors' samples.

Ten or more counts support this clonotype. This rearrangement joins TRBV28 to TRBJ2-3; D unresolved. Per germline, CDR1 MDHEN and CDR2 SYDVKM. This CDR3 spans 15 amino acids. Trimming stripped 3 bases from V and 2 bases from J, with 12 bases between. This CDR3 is CASSFSSGNTDTQYF. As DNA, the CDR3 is TGTGCCAGCAGTTTCTCCTCGGGTAACACAGATACGCAGTATTTT.

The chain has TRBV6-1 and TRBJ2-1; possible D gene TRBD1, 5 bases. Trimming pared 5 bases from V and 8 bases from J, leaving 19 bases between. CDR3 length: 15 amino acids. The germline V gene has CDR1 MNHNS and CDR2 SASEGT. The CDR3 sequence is CASSFGQGFRYEQFF. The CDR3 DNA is TGTGCCAGCAGTTTTGGGCAGGGTTTCAGGTATGAGCAGTTCTTC.

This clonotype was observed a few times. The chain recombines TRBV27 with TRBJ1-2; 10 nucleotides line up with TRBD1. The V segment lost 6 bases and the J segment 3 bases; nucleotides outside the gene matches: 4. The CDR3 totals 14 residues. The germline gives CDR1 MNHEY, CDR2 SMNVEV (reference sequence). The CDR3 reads CASRPGTGDYGYTF. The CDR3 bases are TGTGCCAGCAGGCCGGGGACAGGGGACTATGGCTACACCTTC.

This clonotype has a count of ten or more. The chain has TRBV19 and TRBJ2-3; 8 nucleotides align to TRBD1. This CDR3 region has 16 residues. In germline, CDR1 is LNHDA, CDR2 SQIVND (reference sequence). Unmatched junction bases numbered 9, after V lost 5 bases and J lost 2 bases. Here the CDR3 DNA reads TGTGCCAGTAGTCCCCAAGACAGGGGAAACACAGATACGCAGTATTTT. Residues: CASSPQDRGNTDTQYF.

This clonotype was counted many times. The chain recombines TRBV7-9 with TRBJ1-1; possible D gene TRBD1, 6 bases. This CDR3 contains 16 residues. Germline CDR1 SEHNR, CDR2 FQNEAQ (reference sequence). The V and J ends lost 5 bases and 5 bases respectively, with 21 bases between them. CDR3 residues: CASSPFLQGAGTEAFF. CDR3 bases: TGTGCCAGCAGCCCCTTTCTACAGGGAGCGGGGACTGAAGCTTTCTTT.

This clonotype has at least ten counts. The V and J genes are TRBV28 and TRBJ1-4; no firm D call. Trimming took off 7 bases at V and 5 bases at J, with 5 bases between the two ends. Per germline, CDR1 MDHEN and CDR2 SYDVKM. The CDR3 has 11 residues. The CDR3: CASMENEKLFF. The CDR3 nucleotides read TGTGCCAGCATGGAGAATGAAAAACTGTTTTTT.

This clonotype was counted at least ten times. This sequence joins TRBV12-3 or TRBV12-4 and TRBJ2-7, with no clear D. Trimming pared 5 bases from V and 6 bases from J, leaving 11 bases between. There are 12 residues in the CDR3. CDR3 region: CASSLGYFEQYV. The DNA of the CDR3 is TGTGCCAGCAGTCTGGGGTACTTCGAGCAGTACGTC.

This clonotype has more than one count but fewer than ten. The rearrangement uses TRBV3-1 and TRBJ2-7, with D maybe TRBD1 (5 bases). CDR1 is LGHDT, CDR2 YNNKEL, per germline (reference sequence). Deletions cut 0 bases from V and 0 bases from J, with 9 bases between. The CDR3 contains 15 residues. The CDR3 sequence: CASSQDPTVSYEQYF. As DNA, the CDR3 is TGTGCCAGCAGCCAAGATCCGACAGTCTCCTACGAGCAGTACTTC.

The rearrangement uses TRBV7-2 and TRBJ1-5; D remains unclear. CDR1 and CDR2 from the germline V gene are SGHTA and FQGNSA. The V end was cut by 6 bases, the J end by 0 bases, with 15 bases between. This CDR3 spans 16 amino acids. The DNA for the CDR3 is TGTGCCAGCAGATTTGGGGAGATTATTAGCAATCAGCCCCAGCATTTT. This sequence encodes CASRFGEIISNQPQHF.

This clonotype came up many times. CDR3 sequence: CASSLRDLYQPQHF. The CDR3 DNA sequence: TGTGCCAGCAGCCTCCGGGACTTATATCAGCCCCAGCATTTT. The J gene is TRBJ1-5, the V gene TRBV12-3 or TRBV12-4; tentative D call: TRBD1 (5 bases). The germline V and J ends were trimmed by 6 bases and 5 bases, with 14 bases remaining between them. This CDR3 comprises 14 residues.